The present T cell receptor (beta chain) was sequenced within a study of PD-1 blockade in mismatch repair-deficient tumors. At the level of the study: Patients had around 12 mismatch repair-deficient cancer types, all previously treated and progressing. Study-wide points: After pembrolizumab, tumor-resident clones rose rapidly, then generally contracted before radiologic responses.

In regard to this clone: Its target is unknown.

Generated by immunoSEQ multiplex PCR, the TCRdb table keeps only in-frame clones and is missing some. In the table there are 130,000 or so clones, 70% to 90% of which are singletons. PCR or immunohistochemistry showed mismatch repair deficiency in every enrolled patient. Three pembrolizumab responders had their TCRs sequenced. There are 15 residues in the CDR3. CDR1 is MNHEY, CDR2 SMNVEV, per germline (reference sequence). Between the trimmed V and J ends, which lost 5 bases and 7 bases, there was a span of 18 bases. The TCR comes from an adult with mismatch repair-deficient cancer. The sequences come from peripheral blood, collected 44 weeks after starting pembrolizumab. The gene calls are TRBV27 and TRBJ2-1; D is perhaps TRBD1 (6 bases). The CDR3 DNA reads TGTGCCAGCAGTCACCAGGGGTTGGGCGGGAATGAGCAGTTCTTC. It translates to CASSHQGLGGNEQFF.